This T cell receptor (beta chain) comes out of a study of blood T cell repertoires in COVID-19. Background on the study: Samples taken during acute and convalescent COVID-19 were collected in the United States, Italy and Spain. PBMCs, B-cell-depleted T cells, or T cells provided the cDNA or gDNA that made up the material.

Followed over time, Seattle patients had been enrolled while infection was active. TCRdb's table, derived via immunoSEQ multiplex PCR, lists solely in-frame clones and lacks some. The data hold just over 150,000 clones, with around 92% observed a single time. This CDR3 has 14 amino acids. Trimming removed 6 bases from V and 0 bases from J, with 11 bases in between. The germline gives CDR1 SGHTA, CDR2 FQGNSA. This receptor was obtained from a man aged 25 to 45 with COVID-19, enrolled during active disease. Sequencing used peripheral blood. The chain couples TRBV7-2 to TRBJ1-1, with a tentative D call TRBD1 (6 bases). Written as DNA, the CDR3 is TGTGCCAGCAGTAGACAGGCCCTGAACACTGAAGCTTTCTTT. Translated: CASSRQALNTEAFF.